The clone carrying this TCR beta chain was detected only once. Its antigen is currently unknown. This entry is derived from a study of a mutant IDH1 vaccine in newly diagnosed glioma. The method was immunoSEQ multiplex PCR; TCRdb's version includes in-frame clones alone and lacks a portion of them. The repertoire holds around 23,000 clones, with roughly 84% as singletons. V lost 3 bases, J lost 1 base, and 9 bases lay in between. The V gene's germline CDR1 is KGHSH and CDR2 LQKENI. The CDR3 consists of 14 residues. This sample's time point: week 47, end of study. Each dose of the vaccine consisted of 300 ug of mutant IDH1 20-mer peptide, with topical imiquimod.

V is TRBV18 and J is TRBJ1-1; D ambiguous. Material: PBMCs, obtained from a glioma patient whose treatment included an IDH1 peptide vaccine. The origin of this receptor is a man between 35 and 55 years old with glioma. CDR3 protein: CASSPSEGNTEAFF. The CDR3 DNA reads TGTGCCAGCTCACCGTCTGAAGGGAACACTGAAGCTTTCTTT.